These T cell receptor beta chains were read from a single sample in a study of blood T cell repertoires in COVID-19. Produced via immunoSEQ multiplex PCR; TCRdb's table is partial and in-frame only. Here the sample spans approximately 500,000 clones, nearly 90% being singletons. Specimen: peripheral blood. The receptors derive from a man between 18 and 35 years old with COVID-19, enrolled during active disease. The conserved cysteine and the conserved F or W are not part of the CDR3 here. Each record gives: V gene, CDR3 length, CDR3 protein.

>TRBV5-1|14
ASSWGQGPSNEKLF
>TRBV27|12
ASSTTGTPETQY
>TRBV18|14
ASSRLPDIGNSPLH
>TRBV7-9|14
ASSLLGTASTDTQY
>TRBV9|12
ASSPSTVTYGYT
>TRBV6-5|11
ASTFGGDYEQY
>TRBV27|14
ASSREGVMNTGELF
>TRBV6-5|11
ASRTGPNYGYT
>TRBV5-1|13
ASSLDGRNGDTQY
>TRBV7-8|15
ASSLAFGGRAVGTQY
>TRBV5-1|15
ASSLEWTGAFGDEQF
>TRBV7-3|14
ASSHRDRNLITEAF
>TRBV23-1|15
ASSQSLSGKVQETQY
>TRBV7-9|11
ASTLLSTDTQY
>TRBV5-1|12
ASSSLAGAGEQY
>TRBV7-9|10
ASSSWPGELF
>TRBV6-6|13
ASSYDGGAVKTQY
>TRBV3-1/TRBV3-2|13
ASSHRGKLIYEQY
>TRBV2|14
ASSAWGTGVTGELF
>TRBV7-7|12
ASSSTGGTGELF
>TRBV20-1|9
SASKNTEAF
>TRBV5-4|12
ASSVDRGRDKLF
>TRBV12-5|12
ASGAAGSPYGYT
>TRBV7-6|13
ASSLGTSGGREQY
>TRBV4-1|14
ASSHGLAGRADTQY
>TRBV30|11
ARSEAHTDTQY
>TRBV5-5|12
ASSSGLSPYEQY
>TRBV6-5|12
ASKGTGVADTQY
>TRBV25-1|12
ASSEPKSNSPLH
>TRBV30|12
AWSARLAKNIQY
>TRBV5-5|16
ASSLVEGVTSGSYEQY
>TRBV29-1|11
SVAREGAGELF
>TRBV19|11
ASSTGQLYGYT
>TRBV9|12
ASSPGSGANVLT
>TRBV7-3|12
ASSLSGPNNEQF
>TRBV11-2|13
ASSVRDTGSYEQY
>TRBV7-9|15
ASSSKTGVGNTGELF
>TRBV18|11
ASSPALDNEQF
>TRBV11-3|13
ASSRGGDRHYEQY
>TRBV10-3|10
AISETGDEQY
>TRBV5-1|14
ASSLDRVRIKEKLF
>TRBV7-9|9
AVVSGTEAF
>TRBV12-5|15
ASGLVPRNAGNQPQH
>TRBV5-1|11
ASRGQGGYEQY
>TRBV29-1|9
SVGAIDGYT
>TRBV11-3|12
ASSLTLLDNEQF
>TRBV7-3|14
ASSSVAGDWVGEQF